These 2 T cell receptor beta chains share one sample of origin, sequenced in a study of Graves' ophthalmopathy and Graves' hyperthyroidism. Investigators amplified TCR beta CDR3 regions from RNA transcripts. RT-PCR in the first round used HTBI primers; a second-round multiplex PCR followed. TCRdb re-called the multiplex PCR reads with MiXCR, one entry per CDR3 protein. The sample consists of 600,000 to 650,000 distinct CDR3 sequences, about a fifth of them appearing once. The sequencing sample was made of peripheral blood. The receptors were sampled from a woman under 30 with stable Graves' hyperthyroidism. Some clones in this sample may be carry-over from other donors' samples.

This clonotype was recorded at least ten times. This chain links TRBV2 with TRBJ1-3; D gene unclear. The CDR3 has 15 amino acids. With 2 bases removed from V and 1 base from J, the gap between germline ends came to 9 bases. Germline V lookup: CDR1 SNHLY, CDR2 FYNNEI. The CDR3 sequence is CASSESQSSGNTIYF. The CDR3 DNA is TGTGCCAGCAGTGAATCCCAGTCTTCTGGAAACACCATATATTTT.

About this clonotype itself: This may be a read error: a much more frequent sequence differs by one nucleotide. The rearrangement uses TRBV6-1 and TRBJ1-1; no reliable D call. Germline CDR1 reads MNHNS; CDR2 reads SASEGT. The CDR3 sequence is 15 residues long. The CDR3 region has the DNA TGTGCCAGCAGTCGGGCAATACGCGATAACACTGAAGCTTGCTTT. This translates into CASSRAIRDNTEACF.